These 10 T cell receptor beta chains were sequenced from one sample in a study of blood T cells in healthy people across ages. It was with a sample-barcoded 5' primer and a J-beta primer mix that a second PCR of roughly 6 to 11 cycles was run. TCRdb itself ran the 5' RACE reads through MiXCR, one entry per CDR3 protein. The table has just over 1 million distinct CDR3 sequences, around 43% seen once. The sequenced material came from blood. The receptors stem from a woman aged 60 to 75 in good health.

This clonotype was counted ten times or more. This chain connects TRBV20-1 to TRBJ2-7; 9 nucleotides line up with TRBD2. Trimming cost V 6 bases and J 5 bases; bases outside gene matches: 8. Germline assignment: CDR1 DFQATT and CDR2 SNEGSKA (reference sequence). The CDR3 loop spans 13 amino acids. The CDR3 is CSANSGRQDEQYF. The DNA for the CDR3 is TGCAGTGCAAATAGCGGGAGACAGGACGAGCAGTACTTC.

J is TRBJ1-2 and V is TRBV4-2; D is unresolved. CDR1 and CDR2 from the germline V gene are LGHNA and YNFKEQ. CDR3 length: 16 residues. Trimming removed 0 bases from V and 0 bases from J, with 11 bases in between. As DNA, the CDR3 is TGTGCCAGCAGCCAAGAGATCCGAGGTGCTAACTATGGCTACACCTTC. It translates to CASSQEIRGANYGYTF.

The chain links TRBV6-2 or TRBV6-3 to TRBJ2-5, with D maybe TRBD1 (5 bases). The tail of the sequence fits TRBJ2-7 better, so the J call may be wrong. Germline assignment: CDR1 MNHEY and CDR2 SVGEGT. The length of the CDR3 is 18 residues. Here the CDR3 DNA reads TGTGCCAGCAGTTACTCGGTAGGGGCCGGTCTGTCTTCCTACGAGCAGTACTTC. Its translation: CASSYSVGAGLSSYEQYF.

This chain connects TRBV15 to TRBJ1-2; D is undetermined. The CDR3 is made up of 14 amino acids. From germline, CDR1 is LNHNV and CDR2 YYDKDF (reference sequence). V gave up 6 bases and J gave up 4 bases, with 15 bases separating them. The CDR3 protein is CATSSSAPAYGYTF. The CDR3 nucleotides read TGTGCCACCAGTTCTAGCGCCCCTGCCTATGGCTACACCTTC.

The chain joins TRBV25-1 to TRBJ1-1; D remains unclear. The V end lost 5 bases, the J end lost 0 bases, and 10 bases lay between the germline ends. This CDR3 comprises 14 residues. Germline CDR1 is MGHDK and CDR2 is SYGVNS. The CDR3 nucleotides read TGTGCCAGCAGTTGGGGTGATGTGAACACTGAAGCTTTCTTT. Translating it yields CASSWGDVNTEAFF.

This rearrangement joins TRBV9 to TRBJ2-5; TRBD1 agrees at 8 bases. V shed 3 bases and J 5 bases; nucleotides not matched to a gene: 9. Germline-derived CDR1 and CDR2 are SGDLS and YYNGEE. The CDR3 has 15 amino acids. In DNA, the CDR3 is TGTGCCAGCAGCGAATACCAGGGGGCGCGTGAGACCCAGTACTTC. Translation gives CASSEYQGARETQYF.

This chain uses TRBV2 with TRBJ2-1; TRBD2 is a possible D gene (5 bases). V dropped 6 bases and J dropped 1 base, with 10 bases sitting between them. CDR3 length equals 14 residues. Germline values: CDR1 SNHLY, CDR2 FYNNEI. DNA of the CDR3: TGTGCCAGCAGAGAGCGGCGTTCCTACAATGAGCAGTTCTTC. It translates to CASRERRSYNEQFF.

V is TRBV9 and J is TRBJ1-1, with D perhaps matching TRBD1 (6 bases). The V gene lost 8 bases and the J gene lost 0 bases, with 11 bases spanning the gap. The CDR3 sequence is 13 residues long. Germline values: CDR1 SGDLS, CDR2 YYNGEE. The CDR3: CASQQGVNTEAFF. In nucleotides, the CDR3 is TGTGCCAGTCAACAGGGCGTGAACACTGAAGCTTTCTTT.

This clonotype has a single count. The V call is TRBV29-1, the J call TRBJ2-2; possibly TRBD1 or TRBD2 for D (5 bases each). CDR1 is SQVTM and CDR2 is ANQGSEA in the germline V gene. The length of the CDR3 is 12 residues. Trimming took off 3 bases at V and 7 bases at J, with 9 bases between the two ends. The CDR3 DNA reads TGCAGCGTTGATGGGGGTCACGGGGAGCTGTTTTTT. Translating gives CSVDGGHGELFF.

CDR3 residues: CATSDPGQGTSDTQYF. The CDR3 DNA is TGTGCCACCAGTGACCCTGGACAGGGGACTTCAGATACGCAGTATTTT. The chain joins TRBV24-1 to TRBJ2-3, with 9 bases identical to TRBD1. V was pared by 4 bases and J by 4 bases, with 8 bases of the junction left unmatched. The CDR3 is 16 amino acids. Looked up from germline, CDR1 is KGHDR and CDR2 is SFDVKD.